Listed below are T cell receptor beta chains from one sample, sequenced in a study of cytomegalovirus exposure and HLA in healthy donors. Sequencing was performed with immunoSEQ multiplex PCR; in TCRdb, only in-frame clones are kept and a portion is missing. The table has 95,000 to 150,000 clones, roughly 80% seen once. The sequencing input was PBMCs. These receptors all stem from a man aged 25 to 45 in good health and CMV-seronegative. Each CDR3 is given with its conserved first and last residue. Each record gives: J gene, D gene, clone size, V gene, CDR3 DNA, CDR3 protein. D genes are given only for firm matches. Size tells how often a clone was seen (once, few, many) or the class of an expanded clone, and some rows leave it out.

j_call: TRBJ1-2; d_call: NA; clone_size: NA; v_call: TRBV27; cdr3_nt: TGTGCCAGCAGTTTATCCGCCCTAAACTATGGCTACACCTTC; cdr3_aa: CASSLSALNYGYTF
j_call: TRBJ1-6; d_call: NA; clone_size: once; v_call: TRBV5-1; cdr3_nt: TGCGCCAGCAGCTTGAGCCAGGGGAATTCACCCCTCCACTTT; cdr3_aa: CASSLSQGNSPLHF
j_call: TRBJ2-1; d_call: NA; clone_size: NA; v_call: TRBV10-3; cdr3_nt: TGTGCCATCACTTTTGACAGCTACAATGAGCAGTTCTTC; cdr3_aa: CAITFDSYNEQFF
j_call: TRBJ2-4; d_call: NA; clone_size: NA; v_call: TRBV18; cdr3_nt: TGTGCCAGCTCACCACCCCCGGGTACAGGGTTAGCCAAAAACATTCAGTACTTC; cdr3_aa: CASSPPPGTGLAKNIQYF
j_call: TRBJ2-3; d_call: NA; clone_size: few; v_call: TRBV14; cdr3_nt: TGTGCCAGCAGCCCCCTAGACCTCTACACAGATACGCAGTATTTT; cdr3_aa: CASSPLDLYTDTQYF
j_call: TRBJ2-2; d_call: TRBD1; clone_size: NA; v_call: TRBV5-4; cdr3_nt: TGTGCCAGCAGCTTGCGGGCCGGGACAGGCTTCACCGGGGAGCTGTTTTTT; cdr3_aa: CASSLRAGTGFTGELFF
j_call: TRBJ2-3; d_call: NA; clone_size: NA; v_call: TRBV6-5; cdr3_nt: TGTGCCAGCAGTTACTGGCAGGGCACAGATACGCAGTATTTT; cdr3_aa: CASSYWQGTDTQYF
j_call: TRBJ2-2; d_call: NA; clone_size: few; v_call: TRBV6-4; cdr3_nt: TGTGCCAGCAGTGGGACAAACACCGGGGAGCTGTTTTTT; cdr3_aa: CASSGTNTGELFF
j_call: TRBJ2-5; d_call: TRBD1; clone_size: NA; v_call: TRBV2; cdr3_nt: TGTGCCAGCAGTGAAGCAGGGACAGGGATCGAGACCCAGTACTTC; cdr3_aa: CASSEAGTGIETQYF
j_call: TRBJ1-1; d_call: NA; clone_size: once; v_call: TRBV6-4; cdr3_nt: TGTGCCAACAGGCAATACGAGGATACTGAAGCTTTCTTT; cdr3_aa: CANRQYEDTEAFF
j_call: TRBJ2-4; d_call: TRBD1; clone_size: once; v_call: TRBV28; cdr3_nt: TGTGCCAGCAGTGGACCGACAGGGGTAAACATTCAGTACTTC; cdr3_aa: CASSGPTGVNIQYF
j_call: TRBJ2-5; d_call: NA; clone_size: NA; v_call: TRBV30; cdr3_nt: TGTGCCTGGAGTGTACGTATCGGGGAGACCCAGTACTTC; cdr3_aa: CAWSVRIGETQYF
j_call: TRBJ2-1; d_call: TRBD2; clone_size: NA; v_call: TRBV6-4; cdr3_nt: TGTGCCAGCAGTGAAGAAGCGGGGGGGTACAATGAGCAGTTCTTC; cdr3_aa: CASSEEAGGYNEQFF
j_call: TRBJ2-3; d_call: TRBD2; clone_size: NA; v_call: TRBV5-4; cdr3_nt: TGTGCCAGCAGCCCCGGGGGGGTTAGCACAGATACGCAGTATTTT; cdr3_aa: CASSPGGVSTDTQYF
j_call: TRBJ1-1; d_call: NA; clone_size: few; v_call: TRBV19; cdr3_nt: TGTGCCAGTAGTACGGGGGGCCGGGGAGCTTTCTTT; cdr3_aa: CASSTGGRGAFF
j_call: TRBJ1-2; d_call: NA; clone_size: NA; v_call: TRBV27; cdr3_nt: TGTGCCAGCAGGGTACCCGCGCACTATGGCTACACCTTC; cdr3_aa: CASRVPAHYGYTF
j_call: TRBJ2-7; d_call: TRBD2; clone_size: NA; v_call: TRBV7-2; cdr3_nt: TGTGCCAGCAGCTTAACTAGCGGGGGGGCCTCCTACGAGCAGTACTTC; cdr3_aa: CASSLTSGGASYEQYF
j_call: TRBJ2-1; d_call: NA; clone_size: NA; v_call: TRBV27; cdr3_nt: TGTGCCAGCAGTTCCCGAATTAGAACCTCCTACAATGAGCAGTTCTTC; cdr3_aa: CASSSRIRTSYNEQFF
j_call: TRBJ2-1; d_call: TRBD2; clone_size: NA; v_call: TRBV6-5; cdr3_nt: TGTGCCAGCAGTCCTAGCGGGGTATACAATGAGCAGTTCTTC; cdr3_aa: CASSPSGVYNEQFF
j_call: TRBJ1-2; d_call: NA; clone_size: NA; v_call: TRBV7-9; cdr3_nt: TGTTCCAGCAGCTTAATGGCGTTAGCACCCGGGGGTAACTATGGCTACACCTTC; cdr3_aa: CSSSLMALAPGGNYGYTF
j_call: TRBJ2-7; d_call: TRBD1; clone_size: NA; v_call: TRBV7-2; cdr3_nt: TGTGCCAGCAGCTTAGGACCGGGACAGAGTGGTTACGAGCAGTACTTC; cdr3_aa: CASSLGPGQSGYEQYF
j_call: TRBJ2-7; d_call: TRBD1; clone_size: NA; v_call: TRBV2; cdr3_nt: TGTGCCAGCAGTGATGCAGGACAGGGGACCTACGAGCAGTACTTC; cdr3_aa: CASSDAGQGTYEQYF
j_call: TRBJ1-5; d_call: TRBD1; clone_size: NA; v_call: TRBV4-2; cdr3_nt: TGTGCCAGCAGCCAAACAAACCAGCTGACAGGGGGCCAGCCCCAGCATTTT; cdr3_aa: CASSQTNQLTGGQPQHF
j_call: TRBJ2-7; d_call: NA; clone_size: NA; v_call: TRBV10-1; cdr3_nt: TGCGCCAGCAGTCCCAGGTTATCAACCTACGAGCAGTACTTC; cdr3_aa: CASSPRLSTYEQYF
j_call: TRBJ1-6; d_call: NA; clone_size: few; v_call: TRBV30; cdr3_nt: TGTGCCTGGAGGGCCACAAATTCACCCCTCCACTTT; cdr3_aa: CAWRATNSPLHF
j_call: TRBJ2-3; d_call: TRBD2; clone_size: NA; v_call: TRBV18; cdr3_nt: TGTGCCAGCTCACCTCTTAGCGGGGGGGCGGATACGCAGTATTTT; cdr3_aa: CASSPLSGGADTQYF
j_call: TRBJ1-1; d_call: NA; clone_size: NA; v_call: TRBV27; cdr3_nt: TGTGCCAGCAGTTTATATAAGGAGGTGGGCACTGAAGCTTTCTTT; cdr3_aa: CASSLYKEVGTEAFF
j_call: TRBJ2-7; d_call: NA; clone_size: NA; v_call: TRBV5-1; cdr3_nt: TGCGCCAGCAGCGAGAGCCTACAGGTGGGTGAGCAGTACTTC; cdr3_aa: CASSESLQVGEQYF